The rows below give T cell receptor beta chains drawn from one sample of a study of control samples from healthy donors and cancer patients. Repertoires were generated with immunoSEQ multiplex PCR, while TCRdb's copy carries only in-frame clones and drops some. This sample carries some 98,000 clones, 70% to 85% of them seen once, and the ten largest clones take under 50%. Material for sequencing was PBMCs. The receptor set was obtained from an older man with lung cancer. Both conserved end residues are part of each CDR3. D genes are given only for firm matches. Expanded clones are given a class, and other clones once, few, many or no size at all.

D,size,V,J,DNA,CDR3
.,.,TRBV19,TRBJ2-2,TGTGCCAGTACTCCAGGAGGGGGACACGGGGAGCTGTTTTTT,CASTPGGGHGELFF
.,.,TRBV2,TRBJ2-6,TGTGCCAGCAGTGAAGCGAGAGGGAACTCTGGGGCCAACGTCCTGACTTTC,CASSEARGNSGANVLTF
.,once,TRBV25-1,TRBJ1-5,TGTGCCAGCAGTGAATCGGCACATAGCAATCAGCCCCAGCATTTT,CASSESAHSNQPQHF
.,.,TRBV19,TRBJ2-2,TGTGCCAGTAGTATAGCGGGGTTGTCCGGGGAGCTGTTTTTT,CASSIAGLSGELFF
TRBD2,.,TRBV7-2,TRBJ2-7,TGTGCCAGCAGCTTATTCTCGGGACTAGCGGGGTACGAGCAGTACTTC,CASSLFSGLAGYEQYF
TRBD1,.,TRBV7-2,TRBJ2-7,TGTGCCAGCAGACGAGGTAGGACAGGGACCTCCTACGAGCAGTACTTC,CASRRGRTGTSYEQYF
TRBD2,.,TRBV2,TRBJ2-3,TGTGCCAGCAGTGAGTCTAGCGGGGGGGCCGGTTCCCGAGATACGCAGTATTTT,CASSESSGGAGSRDTQYF
TRBD1,.,TRBV9,TRBJ2-3,TGTGCCAGCAGCGTAGGGGGATGGACAGGGGAGGTGGGTACGCAGTATTTT,CASSVGGWTGEVGTQYF
TRBD1,once,TRBV6-5,TRBJ1-5,TGTGCCAGCAGGCCAGGGGGCACCCCCCCCCAGCATTTT,CASRPGGTPPQHF
TRBD1,.,TRBV7-8,TRBJ1-4,TGTGCCAGCAGCCGGGGGTCGAGGGGGCCGAATGAAAAACTGTTTTTT,CASSRGSRGPNEKLFF
.,.,TRBV11-3,TRBJ2-3,TGTGCCAGCAGCTTAGGTGGGGGGAAGAACACAGATACGCAGTATTTT,CASSLGGGKNTDTQYF
.,.,TRBV18,TRBJ2-1,TGTGCCAGCTCACCACCCAGCCGCAATGAGCAGTTCTTC,CASSPPSRNEQFF
TRBD1,.,TRBV14,TRBJ2-1,TGTGCCAGCAGCCTCACCGGGACAGGGTGGGGCAATGAGCAGTTCTTC,CASSLTGTGWGNEQFF
TRBD1,.,TRBV5-1,TRBJ1-2,TGCGCCAGCAGCACCGATGGGACAGATTATGGCTACACCTTC,CASSTDGTDYGYTF
TRBD1,.,TRBV4-3,TRBJ2-7,TGCGCCAGCAGCCAAGGGGCGGGACAGGACTACGAGCAGTACTTC,CASSQGAGQDYEQYF
.,.,TRBV24-1,TRBJ1-2,TGTGCCACCAGTGAACCAACAGGGAACTATGGCTACACCTTC,CATSEPTGNYGYTF